These 28 T cell receptor beta chains originate from one sample sequenced in a study of lung T cells in sarcoidosis with Löfgren's syndrome. A single record per CDR3 protein comes from TCRdb applying MiXCR to the reads. This sample yields over a thousand distinct CDR3 sequences, of which about 29% are seen a single time; 7.3% belongs to the top ten. Source material: CD4+ T cells from PBMCs. The origin of the receptors is a human donor with sarcoidosis (Löfgren's syndrome or another form), or a control subject (not recorded which).

In its sample, this clonotype ranks as large (0.1 to 1%). The J gene is TRBJ1-1, the V gene TRBV28; no clear D gene. Germline V gene lookup returns CDR1 MDHEN and CDR2 SYDVKM. Trimming removed 6 bases at V and 5 bases at J, with 19 bases between. This CDR3 is 15 amino acids long. This CDR3 is CASSHLGSGETEAFF. DNA for the CDR3: TGTGCCAGCAGCCACCTTGGGTCTGGGGAGACTGAAGCTTTCTTT.

This clonotype is medium-sized by share. The chain couples TRBV6-1 to TRBJ2-4; D possibly corresponds to TRBD1 (6 bases). V lost 1 base, J lost 4 bases, and 32 bases lay in between. The CDR3 sequence is 22 residues long. Germline V gene sequence: CDR1 MNHNS, CDR2 SASEGT. The CDR3 DNA is TGTGCCAGCAGTGAAGTGGGGTTTCTCGGACAGATTCTAATTGTGGAAAAAAACATTCAGTACTTC. This translates into CASSEVGFLGQILIVEKNIQYF.

Relative to its sample, this clonotype is medium-sized. V gene TRBV28 combines with J gene TRBJ2-7, with a tentative D call TRBD1 (6 bases). CDR1 and CDR2 from the germline V gene are MDHEN and SYDVKM. The CDR3 spans 15 residues. The V end was cut by 3 bases, the J end by 1 base, with 13 bases between. The CDR3 sequence: CASSLTSGVSYEQYF. CDR3 nucleotides: TGTGCCAGCAGTTTGACGTCAGGGGTTTCCTACGAGCAGTACTTC.

Sample share makes this clonotype large. The CDR3 is CATRPRQGKETQYF. In nucleotides, the CDR3 is TGTGCCACCCGACCCCGACAGGGAAAAGAGACCCAGTACTTC. The rearrangement joins TRBV10-3 to TRBJ2-5, with 7 bases lining up with TRBD1. CDR1 ENHRY and CDR2 SYGVKD come from the germline V gene. The ends lost 10 bases at V and 3 bases at J; junction bases unmatched: 11. The CDR3 is made up of 14 amino acids.

This clonotype is labeled medium-sized. The CDR3 region has the DNA TGTGCCAGCAGCTTAGTCGTCGGTAGGGATACGCAGTATTTT. Translated: CASSLVVGRDTQYF. This chain connects TRBV13 to TRBJ2-3; D remains unclear. The germline V and J ends were trimmed by 1 base and 6 bases, with 11 bases remaining between them. Germline loops: CDR1 PRHDT, CDR2 FYEKMQ (reference sequence). This CDR3 has 14 residues.

The V call is TRBV6-1, the J call TRBJ2-7; 7 bases map to TRBD1. Germline V lookup: CDR1 MNHNS, CDR2 SASEGT. The CDR3 has 15 amino acids. J lost 2 bases, V lost 6 bases, and 10 bases had no gene match. CDR3 in DNA: TGTGCCAGCAGCGCCCACAGGGGCTCCACCTACGAGCAGTACTTC. Translating it yields CASSAHRGSTYEQYF.

This clonotype is termed medium-sized. The chain carries TRBV19 and TRBJ1-5, with 7 bases identical to TRBD1. The CDR3 loop spans 17 amino acids. Trimming at V came to 5 bases and at J to 0 bases, leaving 10 bases not matched to a gene. Per germline, CDR1 LNHDA and CDR2 SQIVND (reference sequence). Written as DNA, the CDR3 is TGTGCCAGTAGTTCTCTCCACAGGGGTTTTAGCAATCAGCCCCAGCATTTT. It specifies CASSSLHRGFSNQPQHF.

In regard to this clonotype: An end of the junction does not agree with germline; a read error may underlie this. The rearrangement joins TRBV5-6 to TRBJ2-6; no firm D call. Germline loops: CDR1 SGHDT, CDR2 YYEEEE. The length of the CDR3 is 14 residues. CDR3 DNA sequence: TGTGCCAGCGTCGTTACCTCTGGAGCCAACGTCCTGGCTTTC. This gives the protein CASVVTSGANVLAF.

Sample share makes this clonotype medium-sized (0.01 to 0.1%). The V call is TRBV4-2, the J call TRBJ1-5; maybe TRBD1 (6 bases). The CDR3 is 18 residues long. Trimming pared 2 bases from V and 3 bases from J, leaving 20 bases between. Germline values: CDR1 LGHNA, CDR2 YNFKEQ. The DNA for the CDR3 is TGTGCCAGCAGCCAACCGACAGGAGGATCACCCGACAATCAGCCCCAGCATTTT. This codes for CASSQPTGGSPDNQPQHF.

The chain couples TRBV6-5 to TRBJ2-7; 9 bases match TRBD1. The CDR3 consists of 16 residues. CDR1 and CDR2 from the germline V gene are MNHEY and SVGAGI. V shed 6 bases and J 4 bases; nucleotides not matched to a gene: 13. The CDR3 reads CASRRMGQGGWYEQYV. The CDR3 DNA reads TGTGCCAGCAGGAGAATGGGACAGGGAGGATGGTACGAGCAGTACGTC.

By share, this clonotype counts as large. CDR3 bases: TGTGCCAGCAGTGGTTTTGATGAGCAGTTCTTC. Protein product: CASSGFDEQFF. This sequence joins TRBV12-3 or TRBV12-4 and TRBJ2-1; no clear D. The CDR3 contains 11 residues. V was shortened by 5 bases and J by 8 bases, with 7 bases between the two germline ends.

By share, this clonotype ranks as large. The chain links TRBV9 to TRBJ1-1; D possibly corresponds to TRBD1 (6 bases). CDR1 SGDLS and CDR2 YYNGEE come from the germline V gene. V was pared by 0 bases and J by 1 base, with 16 bases between. The CDR3 extends over 17 amino acids. As DNA, the CDR3 is TGTGCCAGCAGCGTAGGAGGGAAAAGGACAGCGAACACTGAAGCTTTCTTT. This encodes CASSVGGKRTANTEAFF.

This clonotype is labeled as medium-sized. This sequence joins TRBV18 and TRBJ1-1; D is unclear. The V gene lost 2 bases and the J gene lost 2 bases, with 12 bases spanning the gap. CDR1 is KGHSH and CDR2 is LQKENI in the germline V gene. CDR3 length: 15 residues. CDR3: CASSPSGAINTEAFF. In DNA, the CDR3 is TGTGCCAGCTCACCATCAGGTGCGATTAACACTGAAGCTTTCTTT.

Within the sample, this clonotype is medium-sized (0.01 to 0.1%). J is TRBJ2-5 and V is TRBV29-1; D unclear. Germline CDR1 and CDR2: SQVTM and ANQGSEA. V lost 6 bases and J lost 4, with 12 bases in between. The CDR3 runs 12 residues. The CDR3 reads CSVGPPLETQYF. DNA of the CDR3: TGCAGCGTCGGACCGCCGTTAGAGACCCAGTACTTC.

This clonotype is judged large. The rearrangement uses TRBV15 and TRBJ1-2; 7 nucleotides agree with TRBD1. Germline loops: CDR1 LNHNV, CDR2 YYDKDF (reference sequence). The CDR3 is made up of 14 amino acids. V was clipped by 9 bases and J by 8 bases; unmatched bases: 15. The CDR3 reads CATRNGQASSGYTF. CDR3 nucleotide sequence: TGTGCCACGCGAAATGGACAGGCTTCCTCCGGCTACACCTTC.

This clonotype rates as medium-sized. J is TRBJ2-3 and V is TRBV20-1; D unclear. V lost 0 bases and J lost 1, with 2 bases in between. The germline V gene encodes CDR1 DFQATT and CDR2 SNEGSKA (reference sequence). The CDR3 is 12 residues long. The DNA of the CDR3 is TGCAGTGCTAGAGAGGGCACAGATACGCAGTATTTT. Protein sequence: CSAREGTDTQYF.

A remark on this clonotype: One end of the junction is discordant with germline, which a read error may explain. V usage is TRBV5-8 and J usage is TRBJ1-1; a possible D gene is TRBD1 (5 bases). The V gene's germline CDR1 is SGHTS and CDR2 YDEGEE. The CDR3 covers 15 residues. CDR3 protein: CTSSLLSGWHTEAFF. For the CDR3, the DNA is TGCACCAGCAGCTTGTTATCAGGGTGGCACACTGAAGCTTTCTTT. The whole variable domain, remainder taken from reference TRBV5-8 and TRBJ1-1, is EAGVTQSPTHLIKTRGQQATLRCSPISGHTSVYWYQQALGLGLQFLLWYDEGEERNRGNFPPRFSGRQFPNYSSELNVNALELEDSALYLCTSSLLSGWHTEAFFGQGTRLTVV.

This clonotype is medium-sized (0.01 to 0.1%). This sequence joins TRBV7-2 and TRBJ2-3; no firm D call. The CDR3 has 14 amino acids. V lost 1 base, J lost 4 bases, and 9 bases lay in between. The germline V gene has CDR1 SGHTA and CDR2 FQGNSA. The CDR3 spells CASSLGDHADTQYF. CDR3 DNA sequence: TGTGCCAGCAGCTTAGGGGATCACGCAGATACGCAGTATTTT.

This clonotype is large by share. This chain uses TRBV12-3 or TRBV12-4 with TRBJ1-1; TRBD1 matches at 9 bases. J was trimmed by 5 bases and V by 6 bases; bases with no gene match: 4. The CDR3 has 13 amino acids. The CDR3 nucleotides are TGTGCCAGCAGCACGACAGGGGGTACTGAAGCTTTCTTT. It yields the protein CASSTTGGTEAFF.

By frequency in the sample, this clonotype is medium-sized. This chain joins TRBV29-1 and TRBJ1-4, with TRBD1 as a possible D gene (5 bases). The germline V gene encodes CDR1 SQVTM and CDR2 ANQGSEA. This CDR3 spans 13 amino acids. Trimming took off 6 bases at V and 6 bases at J, with 14 bases between the two ends. The chain's CDR3 is CSVDPGGDEKLFF. The CDR3 nucleotides read TGCAGCGTAGACCCGGGGGGGGATGAAAAACTGTTTTTT.

This clonotype appeared many times. V and J are TRBV12-3 or TRBV12-4 and TRBJ2-3, with D perhaps given as TRBD1 or TRBD2 (5 bases each). This CDR3 spans 14 amino acids. V lost 7 bases to trimming and J lost 3 bases, with 14 bases between them. This CDR3 is CASNRDRWTDTQYF. CDR3 DNA sequence: TGTGCCAGCAATCGGGACCGCTGGACAGATACGCAGTATTTT.

The rearrangement uses TRBV2 and TRBJ2-2, with D maybe TRBD1 (5 bases). This CDR3 has 16 amino acids. Trimming stripped 5 bases from V and 3 bases from J, with 16 bases between. Germline V gene sequence: CDR1 SNHLY, CDR2 FYNNEI. The CDR3 bases are TGTGCCAGCAGTCTATTCAGGGAAGGGGACACCGGGGAGCTGTTTTTT. Its translation is CASSLFREGDTGELFF.

The V and J genes are TRBV19 and TRBJ1-1; unclear D gene. The V gene lost 3 bases and the J gene lost 0 bases, with 20 bases spanning the gap. Per the germline V gene, CDR1 is LNHDA and CDR2 is SQIVND (reference sequence). This CDR3 is 18 amino acids long. CDR3 in amino acids: CASSMRLVGSGMNTEAFF. In nucleotides, the CDR3 is TGTGCCAGTAGTATGCGGCTGGTAGGGTCGGGGATGAACACTGAAGCTTTCTTT.

By share, this clonotype ranks as medium-sized. The rearrangement uses TRBV29-1 and TRBJ2-3; 10 bases match TRBD2. Germline V gene lookup returns CDR1 SQVTM and CDR2 ANQGSEA. The CDR3 totals 15 residues. The V and J ends lost 1 base and 8 bases, in that order; junction bases with no gene match: 9. CDR3 in DNA: TGCAGCGTTGAAGGGGCAGCGGGGGGGCCTGGTACGCAGTATTTT. It translates to CSVEGAAGGPGTQYF.

The chain recombines TRBV11-2 with TRBJ1-5; D is uncertain. Germline CDR1 SGHAT, CDR2 FQNNGV. V shed 3 bases and J shed 4 bases, with 13 bases lying between them. CDR3 length: 15 amino acids. This CDR3 reads CASSLSEVNNQPQHF. CDR3 sequence (DNA): TGTGCCAGCAGCTTGAGTGAGGTGAATAATCAGCCCCAGCATTTT.

This clonotype is categorized as medium-sized. The rearrangement joins TRBV20-1 to TRBJ2-5; no reliable D call. V was trimmed by 1 base and J by 0 bases, leaving 6 bases between them. The CDR3 has 13 amino acids. Germline V CDR1 and CDR2: DFQATT, SNEGSKA (reference sequence). The CDR3, as DNA: TGCAGTGCTAGAGTACCGGACCAAGAGACCCAGTACTTC. Protein: CSARVPDQETQYF.

This clonotype is medium-sized by share. The chain combines TRBV7-2 with TRBJ2-3, with TRBD1 identical over 7 bases. This CDR3 contains 15 residues. CDR1 is SGHTA and CDR2 is FQGNSA in the germline V gene. Trimming cost V 5 bases and J 4 bases; bases outside gene matches: 9. The CDR3 sequence is CASSLLYRGSDTQYF. The CDR3 DNA is TGTGCCAGCAGCCTCCTGTACAGGGGTTCAGATACGCAGTATTTT.

This clonotype is large (0.1 to 1%) within its sample. The V call is TRBV28, the J call TRBJ1-5; the D gene is possibly TRBD1 (5 bases). The CDR3 is 20 residues long. Per germline, CDR1 MDHEN and CDR2 SYDVKM. The V gene lost 6 bases and the J gene lost 0 bases, with 27 bases spanning the gap. The CDR3, as DNA: TGTGCCAGCAGCCCCGGTGGGGGAAATCCCCAGGCGTATAGCAATCAGCCCCAGCATTTT. Amino acids: CASSPGGGNPQAYSNQPQHF.